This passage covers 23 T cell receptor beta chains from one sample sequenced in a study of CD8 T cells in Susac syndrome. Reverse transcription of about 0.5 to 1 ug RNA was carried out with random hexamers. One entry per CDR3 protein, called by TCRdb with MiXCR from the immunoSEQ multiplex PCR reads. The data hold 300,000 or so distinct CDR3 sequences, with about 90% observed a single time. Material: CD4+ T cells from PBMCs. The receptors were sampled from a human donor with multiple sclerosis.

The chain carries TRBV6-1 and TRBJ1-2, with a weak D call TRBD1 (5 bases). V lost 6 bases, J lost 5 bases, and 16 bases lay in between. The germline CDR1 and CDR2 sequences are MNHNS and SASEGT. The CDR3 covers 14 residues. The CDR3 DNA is TGTGCCAGCAGCGATCAGGGATTTTGGTATGGCTACACCTTC. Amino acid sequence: CASSDQGFWYGYTF.

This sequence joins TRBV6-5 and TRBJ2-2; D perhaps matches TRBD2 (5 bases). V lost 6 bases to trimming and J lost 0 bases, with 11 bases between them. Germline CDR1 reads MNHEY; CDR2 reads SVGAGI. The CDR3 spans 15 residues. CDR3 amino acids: CASSRGNPNTGELFF. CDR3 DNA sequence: TGTGCCAGCAGCCGAGGGAATCCGAACACCGGGGAGCTGTTTTTT.

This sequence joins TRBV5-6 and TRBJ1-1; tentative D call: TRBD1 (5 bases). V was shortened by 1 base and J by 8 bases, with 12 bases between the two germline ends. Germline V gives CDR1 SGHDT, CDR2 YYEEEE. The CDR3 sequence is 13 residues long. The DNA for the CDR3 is TGTGCCAGCAGCTTGAATATCCAGGGAGAAGCTTTCTTT. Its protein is CASSLNIQGEAFF.

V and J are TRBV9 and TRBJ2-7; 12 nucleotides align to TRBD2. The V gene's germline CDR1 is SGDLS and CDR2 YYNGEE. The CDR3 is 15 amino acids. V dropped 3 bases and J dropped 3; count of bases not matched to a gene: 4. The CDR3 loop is CASSGGLAGNYEQYF. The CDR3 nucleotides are TGTGCCAGCAGCGGGGGACTAGCGGGTAACTACGAGCAGTACTTC.

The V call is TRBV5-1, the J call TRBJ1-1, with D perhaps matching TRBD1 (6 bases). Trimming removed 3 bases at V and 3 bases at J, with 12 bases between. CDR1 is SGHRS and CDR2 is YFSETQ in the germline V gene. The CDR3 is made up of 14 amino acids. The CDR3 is CASSYLKGDTEAFF. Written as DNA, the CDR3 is TGCGCCAGCAGCTATCTAAAGGGGGACACTGAAGCTTTCTTT. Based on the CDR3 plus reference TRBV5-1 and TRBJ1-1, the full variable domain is KAGVTQTPRYLIKTRGQQVTLSCSPISGHRSVSWYQQTPGQGLQFLFEYFSETQRNKGNFPGRFSGRQFSNSRSEMNVSTLELGDSALYLCASSYLKGDTEAFFGQGTRLTVV.

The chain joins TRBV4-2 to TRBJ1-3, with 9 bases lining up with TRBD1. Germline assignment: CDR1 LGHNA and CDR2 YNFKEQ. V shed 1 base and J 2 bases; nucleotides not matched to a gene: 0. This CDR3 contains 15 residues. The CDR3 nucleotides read TGTGCCAGCAGCCAAGGGACAGGGGCTGGAAACACCATATATTTT. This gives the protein CASSQGTGAGNTIYF.

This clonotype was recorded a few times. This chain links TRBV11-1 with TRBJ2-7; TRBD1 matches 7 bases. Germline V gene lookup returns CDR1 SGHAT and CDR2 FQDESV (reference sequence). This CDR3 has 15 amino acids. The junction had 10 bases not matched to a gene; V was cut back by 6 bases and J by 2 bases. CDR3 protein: CASSDRASLTYEQYF. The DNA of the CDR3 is TGTGCCAGCAGTGACAGGGCCTCCCTTACCTACGAGCAGTACTTC.

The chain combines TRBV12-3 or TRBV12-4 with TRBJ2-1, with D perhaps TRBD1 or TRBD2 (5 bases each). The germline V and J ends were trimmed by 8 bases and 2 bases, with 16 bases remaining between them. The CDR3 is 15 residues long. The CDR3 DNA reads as TGTGCCAGCGCCCCCCTTGGGGGAGCCTACAATGAGCAGTTCTTC. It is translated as CASAPLGGAYNEQFF.

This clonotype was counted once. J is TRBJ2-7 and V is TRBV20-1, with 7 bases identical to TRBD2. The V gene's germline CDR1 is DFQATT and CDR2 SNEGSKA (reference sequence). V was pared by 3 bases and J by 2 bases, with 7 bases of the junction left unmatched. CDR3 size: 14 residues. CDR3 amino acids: CSARGGFRAYEQYF. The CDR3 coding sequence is TGCAGTGCTAGGGGAGGGTTTAGAGCCTACGAGCAGTACTTC.

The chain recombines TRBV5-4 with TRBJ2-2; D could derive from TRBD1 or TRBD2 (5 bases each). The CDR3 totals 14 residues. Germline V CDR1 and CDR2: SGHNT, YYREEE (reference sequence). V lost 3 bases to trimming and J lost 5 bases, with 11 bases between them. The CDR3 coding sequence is TGTGCCAGCAGCTGGGGGACGGGAACCGGGGAGCTGTTTTTT. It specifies CASSWGTGTGELFF.

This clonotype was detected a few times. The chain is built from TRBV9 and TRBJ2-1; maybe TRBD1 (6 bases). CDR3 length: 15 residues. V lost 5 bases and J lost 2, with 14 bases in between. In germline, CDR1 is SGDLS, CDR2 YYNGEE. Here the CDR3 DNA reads TGTGCCAGCAGTGTGACAGGCGGACCCTACAATGAGCAGTTCTTC. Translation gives CASSVTGGPYNEQFF.

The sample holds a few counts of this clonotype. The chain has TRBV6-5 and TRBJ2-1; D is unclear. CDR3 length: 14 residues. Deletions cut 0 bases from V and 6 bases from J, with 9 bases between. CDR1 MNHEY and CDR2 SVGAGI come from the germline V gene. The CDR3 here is CASSYSSFGNEQFF. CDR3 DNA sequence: TGTGCCAGCAGTTACTCCTCTTTCGGCAATGAGCAGTTCTTC.

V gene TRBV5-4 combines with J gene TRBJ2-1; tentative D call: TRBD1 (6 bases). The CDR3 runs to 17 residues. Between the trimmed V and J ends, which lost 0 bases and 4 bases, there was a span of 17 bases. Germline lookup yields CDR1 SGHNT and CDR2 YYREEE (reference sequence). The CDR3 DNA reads TGTGCCAGCAGCTTGGATCAGGGGCTGAGGGGATACAATGAGCAGTTCTTC. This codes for CASSLDQGLRGYNEQFF.

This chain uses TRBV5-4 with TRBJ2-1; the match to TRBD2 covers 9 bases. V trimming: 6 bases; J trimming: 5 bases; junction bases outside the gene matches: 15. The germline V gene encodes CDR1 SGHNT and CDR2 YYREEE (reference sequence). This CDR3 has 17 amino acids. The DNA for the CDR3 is TGTGCCAGCACTCCAGCGGGAGGACTCCCTCGTCACAATGAGCAGTTCTTC. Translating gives CASTPAGGLPRHNEQFF. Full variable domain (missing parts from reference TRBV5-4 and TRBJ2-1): ETGVTQSPTHLIKTRGQQVTLRCSSQSGHNTVSWYQQALGQGPQFIFQYYREEENGRGNFPPRFSGLQFPNYSSELNVNALELDDSALYLCASTPAGGLPRHNEQFFGPGTRLTVL.

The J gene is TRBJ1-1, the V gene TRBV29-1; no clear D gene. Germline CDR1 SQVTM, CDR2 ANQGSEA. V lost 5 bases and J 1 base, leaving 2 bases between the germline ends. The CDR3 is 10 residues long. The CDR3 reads CSVRNTEAFF. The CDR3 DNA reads TGCAGCGTTCGGAACACTGAAGCTTTCTTT.

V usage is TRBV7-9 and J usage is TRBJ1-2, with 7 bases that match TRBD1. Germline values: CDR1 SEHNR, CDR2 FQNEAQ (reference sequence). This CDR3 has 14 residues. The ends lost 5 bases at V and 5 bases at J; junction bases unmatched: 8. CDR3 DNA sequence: TGTGCCAGCAGCCCTACGGGACAGACTTATGGCTACACCTTC. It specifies CASSPTGQTYGYTF.

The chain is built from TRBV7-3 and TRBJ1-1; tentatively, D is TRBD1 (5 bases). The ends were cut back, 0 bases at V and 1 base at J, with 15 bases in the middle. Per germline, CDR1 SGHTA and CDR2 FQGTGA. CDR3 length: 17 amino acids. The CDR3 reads CASSLTFRGTANTEAFF. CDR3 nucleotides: TGTGCCAGCAGCTTAACGTTCCGGGGGACCGCGAACACTGAAGCTTTCTTT.

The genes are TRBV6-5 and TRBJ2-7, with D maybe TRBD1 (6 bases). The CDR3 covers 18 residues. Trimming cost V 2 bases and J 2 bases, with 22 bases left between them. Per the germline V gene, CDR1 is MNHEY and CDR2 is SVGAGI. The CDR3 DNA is TGTGCCAGCAGTTACGAGCAGGGGTTAAACCCGAAGCCCTACGAGCAGTACTTC. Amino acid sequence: CASSYEQGLNPKPYEQYF.

CDR3 bases: TGTGCCAGCAGCTCTCGGACAGGCCCGGCCGAGCAGTACTTC. It codes for CASSSRTGPAEQYF. This chain joins TRBV7-9 and TRBJ2-7, with 7 bases fitting TRBD1. CDR3 length: 14 amino acids. Germline lookup yields CDR1 SEHNR and CDR2 FQNEAQ (reference sequence). V trimming: 4 bases; J trimming: 6 bases; junction bases outside the gene matches: 9. Full variable domain (remainder filled in from reference TRBV7-9 and TRBJ2-7): DTGVSQNPRHKITKRGQNVTFRCDPISEHNRLYWYRQTLGQGPEFLTYFQNEAQLEKSRLLSDRFSAERPKGSFSTLEIQRTEQGDSAMYLCASSSRTGPAEQYFGPGTRLTVT.

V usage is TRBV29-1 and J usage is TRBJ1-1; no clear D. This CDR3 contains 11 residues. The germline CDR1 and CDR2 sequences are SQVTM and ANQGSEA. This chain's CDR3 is CREPGKSEAFF. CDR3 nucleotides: TGCAGGGAGCCGGGGAAATCTGAAGCTTTCTTT. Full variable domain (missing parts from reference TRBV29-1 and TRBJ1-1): SAVISQKPSRDICQRGTSLTIQCQVDSQVTMMFWYRQQPGQSLTLIATANQGSEATYESGFVIDKFPISRPNLTFSTLTVSNMSPEDSSIYLCREPGKSEAFFGQGTRLTVV.

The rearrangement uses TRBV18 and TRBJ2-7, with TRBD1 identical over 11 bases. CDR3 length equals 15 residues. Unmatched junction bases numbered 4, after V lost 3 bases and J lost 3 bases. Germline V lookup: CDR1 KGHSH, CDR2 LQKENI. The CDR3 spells CASSPAGTGGYEQYF. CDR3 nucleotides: TGTGCCAGCTCACCCGCAGGGACAGGGGGCTACGAGCAGTACTTC.

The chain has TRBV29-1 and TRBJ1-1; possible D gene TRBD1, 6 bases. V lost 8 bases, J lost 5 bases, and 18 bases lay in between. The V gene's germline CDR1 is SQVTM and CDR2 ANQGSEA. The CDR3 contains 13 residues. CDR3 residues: CSFQTGTPTEAFF. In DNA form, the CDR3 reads TGCAGCTTCCAGACAGGAACGCCAACTGAAGCTTTCTTT.

The CDR3 DNA reads as TGTGCCTGGAGTGTACTTAGTGGTGAAGCTTTCTTT. This translates into CAWSVLSGEAFF. V gene TRBV30 combines with J gene TRBJ1-1; D not certain. The germline V and J ends were trimmed by 0 bases and 7 bases, with 9 bases remaining between them. The CDR3 has 12 amino acids. The germline CDR1 and CDR2 sequences are GTSNPN and SVGIG (reference sequence).